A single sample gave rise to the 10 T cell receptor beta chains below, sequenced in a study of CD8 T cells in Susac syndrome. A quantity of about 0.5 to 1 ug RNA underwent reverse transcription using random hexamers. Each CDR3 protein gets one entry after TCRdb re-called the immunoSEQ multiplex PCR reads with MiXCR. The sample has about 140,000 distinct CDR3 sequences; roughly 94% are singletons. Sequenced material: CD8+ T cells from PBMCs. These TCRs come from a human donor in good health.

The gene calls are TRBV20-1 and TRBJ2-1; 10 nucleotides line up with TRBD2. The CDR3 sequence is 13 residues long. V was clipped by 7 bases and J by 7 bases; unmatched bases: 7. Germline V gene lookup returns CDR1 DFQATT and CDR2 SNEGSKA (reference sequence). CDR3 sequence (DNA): TGCAGTGTCTCTAGCGGGAGTGGAAATGAGCAGTTCTTC. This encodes CSVSSGSGNEQFF.

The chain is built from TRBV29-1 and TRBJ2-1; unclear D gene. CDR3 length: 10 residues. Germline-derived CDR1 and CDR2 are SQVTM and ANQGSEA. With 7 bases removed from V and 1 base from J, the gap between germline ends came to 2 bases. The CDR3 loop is CSASYNEQFF. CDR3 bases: TGCAGCGCGTCCTACAATGAGCAGTTCTTC.

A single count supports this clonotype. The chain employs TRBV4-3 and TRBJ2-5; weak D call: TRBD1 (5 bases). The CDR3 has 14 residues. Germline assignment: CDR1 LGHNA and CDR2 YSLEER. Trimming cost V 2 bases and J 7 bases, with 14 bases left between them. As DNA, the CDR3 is TGCGCCAGCAGCCAATCAGGGATAGGTCGGACCCAGTACTTC. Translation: CASSQSGIGRTQYF.

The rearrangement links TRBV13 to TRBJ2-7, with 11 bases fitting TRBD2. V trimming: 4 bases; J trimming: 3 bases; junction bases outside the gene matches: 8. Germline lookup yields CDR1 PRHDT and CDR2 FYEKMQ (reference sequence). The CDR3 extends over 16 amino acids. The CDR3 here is CASSSGSGRDRYEQYF. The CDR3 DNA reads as TGTGCCAGCAGCTCTGGTAGCGGGAGGGACCGCTACGAGCAGTACTTC.

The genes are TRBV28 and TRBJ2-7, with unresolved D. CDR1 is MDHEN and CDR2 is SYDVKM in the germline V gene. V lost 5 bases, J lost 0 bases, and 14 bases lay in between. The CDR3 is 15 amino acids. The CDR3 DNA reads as TGTGCCAGCAGTATTCTTCACTCGAGCTCCTACGAGCAGTACTTC. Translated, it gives CASSILHSSSYEQYF.

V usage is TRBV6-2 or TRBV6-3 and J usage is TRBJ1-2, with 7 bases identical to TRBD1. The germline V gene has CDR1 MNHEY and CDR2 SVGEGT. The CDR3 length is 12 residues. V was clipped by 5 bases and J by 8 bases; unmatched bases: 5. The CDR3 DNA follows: TGTGCCAGCAGTACGGACAGGAGAGGCTACACCTTC. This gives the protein CASSTDRRGYTF.

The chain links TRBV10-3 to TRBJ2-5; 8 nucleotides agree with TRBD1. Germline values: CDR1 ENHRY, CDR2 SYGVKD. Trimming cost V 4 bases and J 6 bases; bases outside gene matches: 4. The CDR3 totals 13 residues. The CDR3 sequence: CAISGGQGKTQYF. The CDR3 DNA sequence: TGTGCCATCAGTGGCGGACAGGGAAAGACCCAGTACTTC.

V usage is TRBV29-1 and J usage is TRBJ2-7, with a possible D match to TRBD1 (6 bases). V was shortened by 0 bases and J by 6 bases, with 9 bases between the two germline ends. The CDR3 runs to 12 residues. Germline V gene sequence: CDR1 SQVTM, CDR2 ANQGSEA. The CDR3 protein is CSVEEAGAEQYF. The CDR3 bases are TGCAGCGTTGAAGAGGCAGGGGCCGAGCAGTACTTC.

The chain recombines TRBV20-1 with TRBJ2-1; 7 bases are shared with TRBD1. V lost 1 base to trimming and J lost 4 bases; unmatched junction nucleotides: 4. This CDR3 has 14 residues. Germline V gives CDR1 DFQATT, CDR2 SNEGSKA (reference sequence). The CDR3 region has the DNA TGCAGTGCTAGAGTTGAGGGGGCTTACAATGAGCAGTTCTTC. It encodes CSARVEGAYNEQFF.

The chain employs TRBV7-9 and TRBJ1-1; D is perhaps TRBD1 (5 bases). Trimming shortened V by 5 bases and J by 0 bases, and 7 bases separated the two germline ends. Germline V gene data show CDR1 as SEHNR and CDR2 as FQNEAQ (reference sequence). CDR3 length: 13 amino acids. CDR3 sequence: CASSPRVNTEAFF. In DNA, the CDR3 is TGTGCCAGCAGCCCCAGGGTGAACACTGAAGCTTTCTTT.